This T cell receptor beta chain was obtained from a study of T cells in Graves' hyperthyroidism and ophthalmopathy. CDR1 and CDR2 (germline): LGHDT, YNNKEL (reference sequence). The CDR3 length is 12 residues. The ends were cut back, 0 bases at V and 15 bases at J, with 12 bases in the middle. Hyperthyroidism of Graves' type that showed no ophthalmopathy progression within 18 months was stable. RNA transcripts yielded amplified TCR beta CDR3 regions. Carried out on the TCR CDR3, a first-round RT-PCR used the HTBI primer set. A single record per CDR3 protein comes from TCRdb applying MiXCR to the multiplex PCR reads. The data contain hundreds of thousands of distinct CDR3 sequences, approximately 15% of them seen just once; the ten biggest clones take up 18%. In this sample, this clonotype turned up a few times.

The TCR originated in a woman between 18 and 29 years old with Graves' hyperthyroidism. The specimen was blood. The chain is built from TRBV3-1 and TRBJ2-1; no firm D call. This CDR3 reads CASSQDFATRFF. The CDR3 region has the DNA TGTGCCAGCAGCCAAGATTTCGCTACGCGGTTCTTC.